The rows below give T cell receptor beta chains drawn from one sample of a study of identical twins. TCRdb re-called the 5' RACE reads through MiXCR, storing one row per CDR3 protein. The sample holds fewer than 550,000 distinct CDR3 sequences; over 11% are singletons and the top ten take 0.98%. This same sample was also part of a study on yellow fever vaccine responses in identical twins.

The sequenced sample consisted of CD4+ T cells sorted from blood. These receptors all come from a woman aged 18-29 years in good health. Each CDR3 is given without its conserved first and last residue.

TRBV20-1	SARIAGTVYGYT
TRBV5-1	ASSLGGNTEAF
TRBV5-1	ASSLHRDSYEQY
TRBV7-2	ASSLKGGGGAYEQY
TRBV6-1	ASYQWARGLSSRNEQF
TRBV7-2	ASSRLTEAF
TRBV6-1	ASSEGGFSNQPQH
TRBV14	ASSQELGTRDTQY
TRBV27	ASSPTGTSGRGEQF
TRBV20-1	SAPMGSGPQETQY
TRBV12-3/TRBV12-4	ASSFSGFAEAF
TRBV12-3/TRBV12-4	ASREGPYEQY
TRBV24-1	ATSDPRREGAVEQY
TRBV6-2/TRBV6-3	ASSPSATGFGVYEQY
TRBV6-5	ASSYTAMNTEAF
TRBV18	ASKPGQGTYEQY
TRBV29-1	SVGRVADSY
TRBV9	ASSEGDRGDTGELF
TRBV5-1	ASGPINEQF
TRBV20-1	CARVGYGQGEETQY
TRBV7-2	ASSLSSGSVDTQY
TRBV7-2	ASSDRGRGSYEQY